This TCR beta chain was obtained from a study of T cell responses to AZD1222 COVID-19 vaccine. General study results and limits: Possibly, clonal diversity was underestimated; donors were largely white British and included more females. Among spike-specific TCRs, nearly half reportedly target unmutated variant regions. The repertoires were collected only after the peak T cell response.

About this clone itself: The target antigen is unknown.

This CDR3 spans 16 amino acids. Trimming at V came to 5 bases and at J to 4 bases, leaving 9 bases not matched to a gene. Germline V gene data show CDR1 as SEHNR and CDR2 as FQNEAQ (reference sequence). Some clones are missing from TCRdb's copy, which holds only in-frame ones; the method was immunoSEQ multiplex PCR. The repertoire holds 54,000 or so clones, with 80% to 90% as singletons. Here the sequenced sample was peripheral blood, taken on day 0 of AZD1222 vaccination. The source of this sequence is an adult in good health. The chain couples TRBV7-9 to TRBJ2-1, with 9 bases matching TRBD2. This CDR3 is CASSHAGTSRYNEQFF. The CDR3 DNA is TGTGCCAGCAGCCACGCCGGGACTAGCAGATACAATGAGCAGTTCTTC.